This record concerns one T cell receptor beta chain sequence. This sequence may be a read error, since a much larger clone differs from it by one base. Running of the assay took place at deep level. Measured with immunoSEQ multiplex PCR; TCRdb has only the in-frame clones, and not every one. The sample holds about 490,000 clones, 76% seen once. This sample is drawn from a study of shared clonotypes between healthy human individuals. This CDR3 comprises 13 residues. Germline-derived CDR1 and CDR2 are PRHDT and FYEKMQ (reference sequence). V was cut by 2 bases and J by 2 bases, with 6 bases left in between.

This chain uses TRBV13 with TRBJ1-2, with D possibly matching TRBD1 (6 bases). Source material: PBMCs. This sequence was found in a middle-aged woman in good health. Some clones in this sample may be carry-over from other donors' samples. The chain's CDR3 is CASSLQGNYGYTF. The CDR3 bases are TGTGCCAGCAGCTTACAGGGGAACTATGGCTACACCTTC.